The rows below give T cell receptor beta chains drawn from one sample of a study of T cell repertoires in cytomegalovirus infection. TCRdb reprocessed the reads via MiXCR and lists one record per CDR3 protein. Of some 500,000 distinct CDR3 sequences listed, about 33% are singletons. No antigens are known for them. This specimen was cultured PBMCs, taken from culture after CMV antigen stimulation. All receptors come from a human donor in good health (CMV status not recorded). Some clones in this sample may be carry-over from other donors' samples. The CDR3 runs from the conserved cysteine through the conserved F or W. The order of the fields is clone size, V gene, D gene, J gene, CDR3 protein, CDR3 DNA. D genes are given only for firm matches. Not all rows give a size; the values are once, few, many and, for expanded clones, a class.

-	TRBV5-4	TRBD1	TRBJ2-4	CASSQGQGDIQYF	TGTGCCAGCAGCCAAGGACAGGGAGACATTCAGTACTTC
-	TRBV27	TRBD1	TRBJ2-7	CASSHRDRVGHEQYF	TGTGCCAGCAGTCACCGGGACAGGGTAGGCCACGAGCAGTACTTC
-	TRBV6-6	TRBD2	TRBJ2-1	CASSALAENNEQFF	TGTGCCAGCAGTGCTCTAGCGGAGAACAATGAGCAGTTCTTC
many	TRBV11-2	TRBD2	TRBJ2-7	CASSVRPGLAGGWSYEQYF	TGTGCCAGCAGCGTGCGCCCGGGACTAGCGGGAGGTTGGTCCTACGAGCAGTACTTC
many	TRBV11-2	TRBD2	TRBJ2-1	CASSLGGSKGLNEQFF	TGTGCCAGCAGCCTGGGGGGGAGTAAAGGTTTGAATGAGCAGTTCTTC
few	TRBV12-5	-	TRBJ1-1	CASGLGGIGNTEAFF	TGTGCTAGTGGTTTGGGCGGGATCGGTAACACTGAAGCTTTCTTT
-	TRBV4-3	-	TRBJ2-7	CASSLIKEGSYEQYF	TGCGCCAGCAGCCTAATAAAGGAGGGTTCCTACGAGCAGTACTTC
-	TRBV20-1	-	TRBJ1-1	CSVRRGGGNTEAFF	TGCAGTGTCAGGCGGGGGGGAGGGAACACTGAAGCTTTCTTT
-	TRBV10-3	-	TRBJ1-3	CAISDENRGTIYF	TGTGCCATCAGTGATGAAAACCGCGGCACCATATATTTT
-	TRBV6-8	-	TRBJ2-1	CASSSANIREQFF	TGTGCCAGCAGTTCCGCAAACATCAGGGAGCAGTTCTTC
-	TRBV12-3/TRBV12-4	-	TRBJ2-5	CASSTDRLETQYF	TGTGCCAGCAGTACCGACAGGTTGGAGACCCAGTACTTC
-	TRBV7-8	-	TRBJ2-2	CASSFRGRTNTGELFF	TGTGCCAGCAGCTTCCGCGGGCGGACGAACACCGGGGAGCTGTTTTTT
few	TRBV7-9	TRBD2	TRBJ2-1	CASSTTSGSIFVRNEQFF	TGTGCCAGCAGCACGACTAGCGGGAGTATATTTGTTCGCAATGAGCAGTTCTTC
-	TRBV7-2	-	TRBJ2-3	CASSSSYPPTRTDTQYF	TGTGCCAGCAGCTCCTCCTATCCTCCCACCCGCACAGATACGCAGTATTTT
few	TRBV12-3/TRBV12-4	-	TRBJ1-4	CASSFGQGSEKLFF	TGTGCCAGCAGTTTCGGGCAGGGAAGTGAAAAACTGTTTTTT
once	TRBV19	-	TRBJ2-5	CASSIVEWETQYF	TGTGCCAGTAGTATAGTAGAGTGGGAGACCCAGTACTTC
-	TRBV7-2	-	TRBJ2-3	CASSLEGSQDTQYF	TGTGCCAGCAGCTTAGAGGGGAGTCAAGATACGCAGTATTTT
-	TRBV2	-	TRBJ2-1	CASSEFLYNEQFF	TGTGCCAGCAGTGAATTCCTATACAATGAGCAGTTCTTC
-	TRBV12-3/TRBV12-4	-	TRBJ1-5	CASSSSGGNQPQHF	TGTGCCAGCAGTTCTTCCGGGGGCAATCAGCCCCAGCATTTT
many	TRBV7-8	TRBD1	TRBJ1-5	CASSPRTGTGRGSNQPQHF	TGTGCCAGCAGCCCACGAACCGGGACAGGGAGAGGGAGCAATCAGCCCCAGCATTTT
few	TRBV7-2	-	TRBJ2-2	CASSLVGVNTGELFF	TGTGCCAGCAGCTTAGTGGGAGTGAACACCGGGGAGCTGTTTTTT
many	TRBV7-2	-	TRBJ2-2	CASSSQPGPEGAGELFF	TGTGCCAGCAGCTCCCAACCGGGACCCGAGGGGGCCGGGGAGCTGTTTTTT
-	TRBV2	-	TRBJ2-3	CASKQEDTQYF	TGTGCCAGCAAGCAAGAAGATACGCAGTATTTT
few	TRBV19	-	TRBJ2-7	CASSPRESSREQYF	TGTGCCAGTAGTCCCAGAGAGAGTTCTCGCGAGCAGTACTTC
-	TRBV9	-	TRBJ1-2	CASTIGYLNYGYTF	TGTGCCAGTACCATCGGATACCTTAACTATGGCTACACCTTC
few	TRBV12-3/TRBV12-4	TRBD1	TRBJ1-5	CASSRRDRGPGLSNQPQHF	TGTGCCAGCAGTCGGAGGGACAGGGGTCCAGGCCTTAGCAATCAGCCCCAGCATTTT
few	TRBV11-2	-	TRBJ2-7	CASSLKDAPRSYEQYF	TGTGCCAGCAGCCTCAAGGACGCACCGCGTTCCTACGAGCAGTACTTC
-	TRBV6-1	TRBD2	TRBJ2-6	CASRRLAGGRRGTGANVLTF	TGTGCCAGCAGGAGACTAGCGGGAGGGCGCCGGGGAACTGGGGCCAACGTCCTGACTTTC
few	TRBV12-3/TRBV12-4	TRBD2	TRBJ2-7	CASTSRGLAGGEQYF	TGTGCCAGCACCAGCAGGGGACTAGCGGGAGGCGAGCAGTACTTC
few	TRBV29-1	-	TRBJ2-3	CSTTAGFADTQYF	TGCAGCACCACTGCGGGGTTTGCAGATACGCAGTATTTT
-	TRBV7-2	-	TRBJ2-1	CASSLAWGWHEQFF	TGTGCCAGCAGCTTAGCGTGGGGGTGGCATGAGCAGTTCTTC
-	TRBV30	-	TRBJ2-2	CAWFRDTYTGELFF	TGTGCCTGGTTCCGGGACACCTACACCGGGGAGCTGTTTTTT
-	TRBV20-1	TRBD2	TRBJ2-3	CSARDWLAGVVDTQYF	TGCAGTGCTAGAGATTGGCTAGCGGGAGTGGTAGATACGCAGTATTTT
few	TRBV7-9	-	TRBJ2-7	CASSWGGAEQYF	TGTGCCAGCAGCTGGGGGGGCGCGGAGCAGTACTTC
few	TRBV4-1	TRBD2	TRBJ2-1	CASSQETSGRRNEQFF	TGCGCCAGCAGCCAAGAGACTAGCGGGAGGAGGAATGAGCAGTTCTTC
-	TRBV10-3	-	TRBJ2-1	CAIMGDENNEQFF	TGTGCCATCATGGGGGACGAAAACAATGAGCAGTTCTTC
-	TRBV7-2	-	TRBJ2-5	CASSIYRGPGETQYF	TGTGCCAGCAGCATTTATCGGGGGCCGGGGGAGACCCAGTACTTC
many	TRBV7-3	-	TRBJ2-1	CASSPLSGPDLGEQFF	TGTGCCAGCAGTCCCCTCTCTGGACCAGACCTGGGGGAGCAGTTCTTC
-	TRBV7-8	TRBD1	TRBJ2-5	CASSPGQGNEAQYF	TGTGCCAGCAGCCCAGGACAGGGGAATGAGGCCCAGTACTTC
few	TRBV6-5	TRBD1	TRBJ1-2	CASTGTGPPDGYTF	TGTGCCAGCACCGGGACAGGCCCCCCAGATGGCTACACCTTC
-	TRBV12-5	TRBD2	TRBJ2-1	CASGLEDPGLLYNEQFF	TGTGCTAGTGGTTTGGAAGATCCGGGACTACTTTACAATGAGCAGTTCTTC
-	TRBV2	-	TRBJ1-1	CASSGETNTEAFF	TGTGCCAGCAGTGGGGAGACGAACACTGAAGCTTTCTTT
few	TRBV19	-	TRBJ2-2	CASSPKGVTTPGELFF	TGTGCCAGTAGCCCTAAAGGGGTGACAACCCCCGGGGAGCTGTTTTTT
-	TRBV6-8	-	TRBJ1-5	CASSYLRSNQPQHF	TGTGCCAGCAGTTACCTTCGGAGCAATCAGCCCCAGCATTTT
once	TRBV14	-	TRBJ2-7	CASSQISGISYEQYF	TGTGCCAGCAGCCAAATCTCCGGGATCTCCTACGAGCAGTACTTC
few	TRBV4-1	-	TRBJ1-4	CASSQSSATNEKLFF	TGCGCCAGCAGCCAATCCTCCGCAACTAATGAAAAACTGTTTTTT
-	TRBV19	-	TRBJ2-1	CASSPGGWEQFF	TGTGCCAGTAGCCCCGGGGGCTGGGAGCAGTTCTTC
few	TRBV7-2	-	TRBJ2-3	CASSQAQTRSLRDTQYF	TGTGCCAGCAGCCAAGCACAGACTAGGTCTCTTAGGGATACGCAGTATTTT
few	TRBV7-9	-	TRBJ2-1	CASSVSETTYNEQFF	TGTGCCAGCAGCGTCAGCGAGACCACCTACAATGAGCAGTTCTTC
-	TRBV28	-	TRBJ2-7	CASRTPGGLSREQYF	TGTGCCAGCAGAACCCCTGGCGGCCTCTCCCGGGAGCAGTACTTC
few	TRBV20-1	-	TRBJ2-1	CSAKRTQNGGEQFF	TGCAGTGCTAAGAGGACTCAGAACGGGGGTGAGCAGTTCTTC
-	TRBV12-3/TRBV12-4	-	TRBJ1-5	CASSLTLSGQPQHF	TGTGCCAGCAGTTTGACCCTAAGTGGGCAGCCCCAGCATTTT
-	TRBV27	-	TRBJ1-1	CASKDYNGEAFF	TGTGCCAGCAAGGACTATAACGGTGAAGCTTTCTTT
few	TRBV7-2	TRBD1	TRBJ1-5	CASSPMTGSNQPQHF	TGTGCCAGCAGCCCAATGACAGGGAGCAATCAGCCCCAGCATTTT
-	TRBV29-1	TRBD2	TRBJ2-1	CSVAGGKGEQFF	TGCAGCGTTGCGGGGGGAAAGGGTGAGCAGTTCTTC
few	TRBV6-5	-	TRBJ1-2	CASSYSYRERGGYTF	TGTGCCAGCAGTTACTCGTACAGGGAGCGTGGCGGCTACACCTTC
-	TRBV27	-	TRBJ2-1	CASSDPGTLPGYEQFF	TGTGCCAGCAGCGACCCCGGGACACTCCCCGGGTATGAGCAGTTCTTC